These T cell receptor beta chains were read from a single sample in a study of radiotherapy plus CTLA-4 blockade in lung cancer. Sequenced by immunoSEQ multiplex PCR; TCRdb stores in-frame clones only, minus some. The sample lists 12,000 to 15,000 clones, 72% occurring once. Sample: peripheral blood, taken from a patient treated with radiotherapy plus ipilimumab. The receptors were sampled from a human donor with non-small cell lung cancer whose response to radiotherapy plus ipilimumab could not be evaluated. CDR3s include the opening cysteine and the closing phenylalanine or tryptophan. A D gene is named only where the DNA matches it firmly. Clone size is stated in some rows and not others, as once, few, many or a class when expanded.

abundance	v_gene	d_gene	j_gene	CDR3aa	CDR3nt
NA	TRBV6-6	NA	TRBJ1-2	CASSTTENYGYTF	TGTGCCAGCAGTACAACAGAAAACTATGGCTACACCTTC
NA	TRBV27	TRBD2	TRBJ2-4	CASSFSLAGRNIQYF	TGTGCCAGCAGTTTTTCACTAGCGGGGAGAAACATTCAGTACTTC
NA	TRBV11-2	NA	TRBJ2-2	CASSVREGNTGELFF	TGTGCCAGCAGCGTACGAGAGGGGAACACCGGGGAGCTGTTTTTT
NA	TRBV7-9	NA	TRBJ1-1	CASSFIQGSEAFF	TGTGCCAGCAGCTTCATCCAGGGCTCTGAAGCTTTCTTT
few	TRBV30	NA	TRBJ2-2	CAWSAYYQEAGELFF	TGTGCCTGGAGTGCCTACTACCAGGAGGCCGGGGAGCTGTTTTTT
NA	TRBV6-1	NA	TRBJ2-2	CASSSYTAETGELFF	TGTGCCAGCAGTTCATATACAGCTGAGACCGGGGAGCTGTTTTTT
few	TRBV6-1	TRBD1	TRBJ2-7	CASRHRGPYEQYF	TGTGCCAGCAGGCACAGGGGTCCCTACGAGCAGTACTTC
few	TRBV25-1	NA	TRBJ2-5	CASSEGATWPETQYF	TGTGCCAGCAGTGAAGGGGCAACCTGGCCAGAGACCCAGTACTTC
NA	TRBV7-9	TRBD1	TRBJ2-7	CASAGTGSAYEQYF	TGTGCCAGCGCGGGGACAGGGTCCGCGTACGAGCAGTACTTC
NA	TRBV11-3	NA	TRBJ2-7	CASSAGIIGEQYF	TGTGCCAGCAGCGCCGGGATTATAGGCGAGCAGTACTTC
NA	TRBV10-3	NA	TRBJ1-5	CAISESGGNQPQHF	TGTGCCATCAGTGAGTCGGGAGGAAATCAGCCCCAGCATTTT
NA	TRBV19	TRBD2	TRBJ2-1	CASRGTSGGDHEQFF	TGTGCCAGTAGGGGAACTAGCGGGGGCGACCATGAGCAGTTCTTC
NA	TRBV6-6	NA	TRBJ1-5	CASSLAELGNQPQHF	TGTGCCAGCAGCCTGGCCGAACTAGGCAATCAGCCCCAGCATTTT
once	TRBV7-2	NA	TRBJ1-2	CASSSTMTTDQSNYGYTF	TGTGCCAGCAGCTCTACCATGACGACAGATCAATCCAACTATGGCTACACCTTC
NA	TRBV6-5	NA	TRBJ1-2	CASSYSTGGYTF	TGTGCCAGCAGTTACTCGACAGGAGGCTACACCTTC
NA	TRBV7-8	TRBD2	TRBJ2-1	CASSLLRGGAVDEQFF	TGTGCCAGCAGCTTGTTACGCGGGGGGGCCGTCGATGAGCAGTTCTTC
NA	TRBV5-6	NA	TRBJ2-5	CASRVGVQETQYF	TGTGCCAGCAGGGTGGGCGTACAAGAGACCCAGTACTTC
once	TRBV19	NA	TRBJ2-1	CASSMDLWDEQFF	TGTGCCAGTAGTATGGACTTATGGGATGAGCAGTTCTTC
NA	TRBV7-9	NA	TRBJ2-7	CASSLPGQSSYEQYF	TGTGCCAGCAGCCTGCCGGGACAAAGCTCCTACGAGCAGTACTTC
NA	TRBV19	NA	TRBJ1-5	CASSKRTESNQPQHF	TGTGCCAGTAGTAAACGTACAGAGAGCAATCAGCCCCAGCATTTT
NA	TRBV11-2	TRBD2	TRBJ2-3	CASSARLAGDTQYF	TGTGCCAGCAGCGCCCGACTAGCGGGGGATACGCAGTATTTT
many	TRBV19	TRBD1	TRBJ1-3	CASVGQGWNTIYF	TGTGCCAGCGTAGGACAGGGGTGGAACACCATATATTTT
NA	TRBV6-5	TRBD1	TRBJ2-7	CASSYGRQGGYEQYF	TGTGCCAGCAGTTACGGTAGACAGGGGGGCTACGAGCAGTACTTC
NA	TRBV11-1	TRBD1	TRBJ2-1	CASSRTGSGDEQFF	TGTGCCAGCAGCCGGACAGGGAGTGGGGATGAGCAGTTCTTC
NA	TRBV7-9	NA	TRBJ1-1	CASSLTAENTEAFF	TGTGCCAGCAGCTTAACGGCGGAAAACACTGAAGCTTTCTTT
NA	TRBV28	TRBD1	TRBJ2-3	CASSFLQGTDTQYF	TGTGCCAGCAGTTTCCTACAGGGGACAGATACGCAGTATTTT
NA	TRBV5-1	TRBD1	TRBJ2-7	CASSEGGTGGFYEQYF	TGCGCCAGCAGCGAGGGCGGGACAGGGGGTTTCTACGAGCAGTACTTC
NA	TRBV6-1	NA	TRBJ1-5	CASSADTGNQPQHF	TGTGCCAGCAGTGCCGACACTGGCAATCAGCCCCAGCATTTT
NA	TRBV7-2	TRBD1	TRBJ1-2	CASSLGTGPYGYTF	TGTGCCAGCAGCCTAGGGACAGGGCCCTATGGCTACACCTTC
NA	TRBV2	TRBD1	TRBJ2-7	CASSAADRGRYF	TGTGCCAGCAGCGCCGCCGACAGGGGACGGTACTTC
NA	TRBV20-1	TRBD1	TRBJ1-1	CSAPNRGEAFF	TGCAGTGCACCAAACAGGGGTGAAGCTTTCTTT
few	TRBV7-8	TRBD1	TRBJ2-6	CASSSRDRPSGANVLTF	TGTGCCAGCAGCTCACGGGACAGACCCTCTGGGGCCAACGTCCTGACTTTC
once	TRBV19	TRBD2	TRBJ2-1	CASSIRVSGGINEQFF	TGTGCCAGTAGTATAAGGGTTAGCGGGGGGATCAATGAGCAGTTCTTC
NA	TRBV30	NA	TRBJ2-2	CAWTYTGGELFF	TGTGCCTGGACCTACACAGGCGGGGAGCTGTTTTTT
few	TRBV29-1	NA	TRBJ1-2	CSVGSSTGNYGYTF	TGCAGCGTTGGATCCTCGACGGGTAACTATGGCTACACCTTC
NA	TRBV7-2	NA	TRBJ2-3	CASFGGITDTQYF	TGTGCCAGCTTCGGGGGTATCACAGATACGCAGTATTTT
NA	TRBV7-2	NA	TRBJ1-1	CASSLGPDTEAFF	TGTGCCAGCAGCTTAGGGCCAGACACTGAAGCTTTCTTT
NA	TRBV7-2	TRBD1	TRBJ1-5	CASSRTGTSNQPQHF	TGTGCCAGCAGTCGGACAGGGACTAGCAATCAGCCCCAGCATTTT
NA	TRBV6-1	TRBD1	TRBJ1-5	CASSGTGGALQPQHF	TGTGCCAGCAGTGGGACAGGGGGCGCGTTGCAGCCCCAGCATTTT